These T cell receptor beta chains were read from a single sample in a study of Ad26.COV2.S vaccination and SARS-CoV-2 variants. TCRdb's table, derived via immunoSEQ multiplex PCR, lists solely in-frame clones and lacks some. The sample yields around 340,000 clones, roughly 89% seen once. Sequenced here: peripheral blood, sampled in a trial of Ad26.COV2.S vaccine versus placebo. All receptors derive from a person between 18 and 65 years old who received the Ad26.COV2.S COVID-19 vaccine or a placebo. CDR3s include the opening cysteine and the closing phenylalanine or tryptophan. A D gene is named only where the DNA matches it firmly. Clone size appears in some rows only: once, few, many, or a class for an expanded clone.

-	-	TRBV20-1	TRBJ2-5	TGCAGTGCGTCTCAGCAAGAGACCCAGTACTTC	CSASQQETQYF
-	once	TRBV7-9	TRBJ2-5	TGTGCCAGCAGCTTTCCCTATCAGGTGGGGGAGACCCAGTACTTC	CASSFPYQVGETQYF
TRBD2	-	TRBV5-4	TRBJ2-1	TGTGCCAGCAGCTTGACTAGCGGGAGGCACAATGAGCAGTTCTTC	CASSLTSGRHNEQFF
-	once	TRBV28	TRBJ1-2	TGTGCCAGCACCGGGGGGGGCTTAAACTATGGCTACACCTTC	CASTGGGLNYGYTF
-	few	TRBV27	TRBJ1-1	TGTGCCAGCAGTTTAACCCGTGACACTGAAGCTTTCTTT	CASSLTRDTEAFF
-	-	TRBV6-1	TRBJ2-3	TGTGCCAGCAGTGAAGGGCAGGGTTTCTCATATGATACGCAGTATTTT	CASSEGQGFSYDTQYF
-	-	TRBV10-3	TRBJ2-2	TGTGCCATCAGTGAGTCCTTGGGGAACACCGGGGAGCTGTTTTTT	CAISESLGNTGELFF
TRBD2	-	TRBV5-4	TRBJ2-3	TGTGCCAGCAGCTTGCGGGCGGGAGGAGGCACAGATACGCAGTATTTT	CASSLRAGGGTDTQYF
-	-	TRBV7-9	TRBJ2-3	TGTGCCAGCAGCCCCTGGACAGCTAGCACAGATACGCAGTATTTT	CASSPWTASTDTQYF
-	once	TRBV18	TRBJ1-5	TGTGCCAGCTCACCGCAGCCCCAAGACAGTTATAGCAATCAGCCCCAGCATTTT	CASSPQPQDSYSNQPQHF
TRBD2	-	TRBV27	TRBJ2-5	TGTGCCAGCAGTTTAACTAGCGGGGAAGAGACCCAGTACTTC	CASSLTSGEETQYF
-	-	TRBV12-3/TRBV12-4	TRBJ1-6	TGTGCCAGCAGTTTAGGGAATTCACCCCTCCACTTT	CASSLGNSPLHF
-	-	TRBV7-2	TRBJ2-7	TGTGCCAGCAGCATCCCGGGAGCTGTTTACGAGCAGTACTTC	CASSIPGAVYEQYF
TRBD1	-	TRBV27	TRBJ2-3	TGTGCCAGCACCAAGGGGGCAAAGGCGGATACGCAGTATTTT	CASTKGAKADTQYF
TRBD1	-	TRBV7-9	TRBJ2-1	TGTGCCAGCAGCTTTTCCAGGGGGCAGGGGGAGCAGTTCTTC	CASSFSRGQGEQFF
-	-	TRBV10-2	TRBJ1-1	TGCGCCAGCAGTGAGGGGGGGGGTCAGGACACTGAAGCTTTCTTT	CASSEGGGQDTEAFF
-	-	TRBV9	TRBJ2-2	TGTGCCAGCAGCGTAATTGGCGTGGCGACCGGGGAGCTGTTTTTT	CASSVIGVATGELFF
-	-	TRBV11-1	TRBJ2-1	TGTGCCAGCAGCTTAGGTCGAGACAATGAGCAGTTCTTC	CASSLGRDNEQFF
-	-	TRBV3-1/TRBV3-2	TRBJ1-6	TGTGCCAGCAGCCAAGGCCCGACATCTCTCGGCTCACCCCTCCACTTT	CASSQGPTSLGSPLHF
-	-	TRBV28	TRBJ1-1	TGTGCCAGCAGTATTCCCATGGGCGTCGGGGTAAAACATGGTGAAGCTTTCTTT	CASSIPMGVGVKHGEAFF
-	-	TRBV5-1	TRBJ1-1	TGCGCCAGCAGAGGGGAGAACACTGAAGCTTTCTTT	CASRGENTEAFF
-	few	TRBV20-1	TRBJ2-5	TGCAGTGCTAGTGAACTCCCCTGGACACTACAAGAGACCCAGTACTTC	CSASELPWTLQETQYF
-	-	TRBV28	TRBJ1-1	TGTGCCAGCAGTTTTGATCATGAAGCTTTCTTT	CASSFDHEAFF
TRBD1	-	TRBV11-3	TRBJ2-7	TGTGCCAGCAGCGCCGACAGGGCTGGGGAGCAGTACTTC	CASSADRAGEQYF
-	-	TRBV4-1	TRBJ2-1	TGCGCCAGCAGCAGACAGGCGTACGACAATGAGCAGTTCTTC	CASSRQAYDNEQFF
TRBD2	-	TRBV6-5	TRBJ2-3	TGTGCCAGCGGGAGGGGTGAGGCAGATACGCAGTATTTT	CASGRGEADTQYF
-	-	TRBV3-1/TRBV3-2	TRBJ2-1	TGTGCCAGCAGCCAAGGGGTCCAGGGCTCCTACAATGAGCAGTTCTTC	CASSQGVQGSYNEQFF
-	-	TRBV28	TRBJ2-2	TGTGCCAGCGGCATCTCCACCGGGGAGCTGTTTTTT	CASGISTGELFF
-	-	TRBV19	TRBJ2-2	TGTGCCAGTAATCCAGGAGACGGGGAGCTGTTTTTT	CASNPGDGELFF
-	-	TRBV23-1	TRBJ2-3	TGCGCCAGCAGTCAAGGGTATTCGGCGGAGACGGCGACAGATACGCAGTATTTT	CASSQGYSAETATDTQYF
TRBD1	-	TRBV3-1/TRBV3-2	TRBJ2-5	TGTGCCAGCAGCTCAACCTGGGACAGGGGTGAGACCCAGTACTTC	CASSSTWDRGETQYF
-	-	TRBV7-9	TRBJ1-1	TGTGCCAGCAGCTTAGTGGGGGAGGTCACTGAAGCTTTCTTT	CASSLVGEVTEAFF
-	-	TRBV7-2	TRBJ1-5	TGTGCCAGCAGTATCCAAGGACAGCTCAATCAGCCCCAGCATTTT	CASSIQGQLNQPQHF
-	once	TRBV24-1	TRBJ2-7	TGTGCCACCAGTGATTTGATAGGACCGACCTCCTACGAGCAGTACTTC	CATSDLIGPTSYEQYF
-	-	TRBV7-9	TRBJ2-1	TGTGCCAGCACTGCTGGGATTGGTAATGAGCAGTTCTTC	CASTAGIGNEQFF
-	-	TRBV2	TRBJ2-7	TGTGCCAGCAGTGTATATCGGGAGCAGTACTTC	CASSVYREQYF
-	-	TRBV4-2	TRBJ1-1	TGTGCCAGCAGCCATTTAGGGAACATGAACACTGAAGCTTTCTTT	CASSHLGNMNTEAFF
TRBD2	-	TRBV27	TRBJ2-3	TGTGCCAGCAGTTTCCGGACTAGCGGGTCAGATACGCAGTATTTT	CASSFRTSGSDTQYF
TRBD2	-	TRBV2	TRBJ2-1	TGTGCCAGCAGGCCCCGGTTGGCGGGAGACAATGAGCAGTTCTTC	CASRPRLAGDNEQFF
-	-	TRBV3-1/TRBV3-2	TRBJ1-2	TGTGCCAGCAGCCAGGGGGACCTACCGCACTATGGCTACACCTTC	CASSQGDLPHYGYTF
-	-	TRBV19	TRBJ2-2	TGTGCCAGTAGTCCTAGGGTGACCGGGGAGCTGTTTTTT	CASSPRVTGELFF
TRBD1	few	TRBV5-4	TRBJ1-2	TGTGCCAGCAGCCTCCGACAGGGTCGGAACTATGGCTACACCTTC	CASSLRQGRNYGYTF
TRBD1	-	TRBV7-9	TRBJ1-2	TGTGCCAGCACCCCGGGACAGGGAAGGTATAACTATGGCTACACCTTC	CASTPGQGRYNYGYTF
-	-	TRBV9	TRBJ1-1	TGTGCCAGCAGCGCCTCGGGGTGGGATGGGATCACTGAAGCTTTCTTT	CASSASGWDGITEAFF
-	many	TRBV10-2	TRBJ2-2	TGCGCCAGCAGCACAAAAGGGGTGAACACCGGGGAGCTGTTTTTT	CASSTKGVNTGELFF